Listed below are T cell receptor beta chains from one sample, sequenced in a study of blood T cell repertoires in COVID-19. Measured with immunoSEQ multiplex PCR; TCRdb has only the in-frame clones, and not every one. The sample contains 310,000 or so clones, 80% to 90% of which appear only once. Input material: PBMCs or T cells enriched from blood (not recorded which). The receptor source for this set is a woman aged 18 to 35 who had recovered from COVID-19. The CDR3 runs from the conserved cysteine through the conserved F or W. D genes are given only for firm matches. Clone sizes are given selectively: once, few, many, or a class where the clone is expanded.

V gene	J gene	clone size	D gene	CDR3 protein	CDR3 DNA
TRBV4-3	TRBJ2-2	NA	TRBD1	CASSQHRGAGELFF	TGCGCCAGCAGCCAGCACAGGGGGGCCGGGGAGCTGTTTTTT
TRBV5-5	TRBJ2-7	NA	TRBD1	CASSLNRGIRAEQYF	TGTGCCAGCAGCTTAAACAGGGGCATAAGGGCCGAGCAGTACTTC
TRBV6-2/TRBV6-3	TRBJ2-7	NA	NA	CASSYRTGYEQYF	TGTGCCAGCAGCTATAGGACTGGATACGAGCAGTACTTC
TRBV18	TRBJ1-1	NA	TRBD1	CASSQGVTEAFF	TGTGCCAGCTCCCAGGGGGTGACTGAAGCTTTCTTT
TRBV28	TRBJ1-5	NA	NA	CASSFEQGYQPQHF	TGTGCCAGCAGTTTTGAGCAGGGGTATCAGCCCCAGCATTTT
TRBV20-1	TRBJ2-7	NA	TRBD2	CSASNQFGTSGGFYEQYF	TGCAGTGCTAGTAATCAATTTGGGACTAGCGGGGGGTTCTACGAGCAGTACTTC
TRBV7-8	TRBJ2-7	NA	TRBD1	CASSYRDRPSYEQYF	TGTGCCAGCAGCTACCGGGACAGACCCTCCTACGAGCAGTACTTC
TRBV5-1	TRBJ2-7	NA	NA	CASSLTVAYEQYF	TGCGCCAGCAGCTTGACGGTGGCCTACGAGCAGTACTTC
TRBV6-1	TRBJ1-5	once	NA	CASSELGGNQPQHF	TGTGCCAGCAGTGAATTGGGGGGGAATCAGCCCCAGCATTTT
TRBV18	TRBJ2-1	once	TRBD2	CASSPMGTSIHNEQFF	TGTGCCAGCTCACCGATGGGGACTAGCATCCACAATGAGCAGTTCTTC
TRBV6-2/TRBV6-3	TRBJ2-2	NA	TRBD2	CASSSGLGHGELFF	TGTGCCAGCAGTTCGGGACTAGGCCACGGGGAGCTGTTTTTT
TRBV5-1	TRBJ1-2	NA	NA	CASSLLTNYGYTF	TGCGCCAGCAGCTTATTAACAAACTATGGCTACACCTTC
TRBV5-5	TRBJ1-5	NA	NA	CASSFGAGDQPQHF	TGTGCCAGCAGCTTCGGGGCAGGGGATCAGCCCCAGCATTTT
TRBV7-6	TRBJ2-3	NA	TRBD1	CASSRGQGAFSTDTQYF	TGTGCCAGCAGCAGGGGACAGGGGGCCTTTAGCACAGATACGCAGTATTTT
TRBV15	TRBJ2-7	NA	NA	CATSRGQPQGTYEQYF	TGTGCCACCAGCAGAGGTCAACCTCAGGGGACCTACGAGCAGTACTTC
TRBV6-2/TRBV6-3	TRBJ1-1	once	TRBD1	CASSRTGGEPAAFF	TGTGCCAGCAGCCGAACAGGGGGAGAGCCAGCAGCTTTCTTT
TRBV6-1	TRBJ2-1	NA	NA	CASSERGIDEQFF	TGTGCCAGCAGTGAAAGGGGCATCGATGAGCAGTTCTTC
TRBV5-1	TRBJ2-7	few	NA	CASSRTGGGTYEQYF	TGCGCCAGCAGCCGAACAGGGGGAGGGACCTACGAGCAGTACTTC
TRBV11-2	TRBJ2-5	NA	NA	CASGTNQETQYF	TGTGCCAGCGGGACAAACCAAGAGACCCAGTACTTC
TRBV19	TRBJ2-7	NA	NA	CASSVRQETYEQYF	TGTGCCAGTAGTGTACGACAGGAAACCTACGAGCAGTACTTC
TRBV7-2	TRBJ1-2	NA	TRBD1	CASSLGRDRGNYGYTF	TGTGCCAGCAGCTTAGGGAGGGACAGGGGCAACTATGGCTACACCTTC
TRBV6-5	TRBJ1-1	NA	NA	CASKRNTEAFF	TGTGCCAGCAAGAGGAACACTGAAGCTTTCTTT
TRBV7-6	TRBJ2-7	few	NA	CASSRPGSSSHEQYF	TGTGCCAGCAGCAGGCCCGGGAGTTCGTCCCACGAGCAGTACTTC
TRBV28	TRBJ2-5	once	TRBD1	CASSQGAWRVGETQYF	TGTGCCAGCAGTCAGGGGGCCTGGAGGGTGGGAGAGACCCAGTACTTC
TRBV24-1	TRBJ1-2	NA	TRBD1	CATSGTGESYGYTF	TGTGCCACCAGCGGGACAGGGGAAAGCTATGGCTACACCTTC
TRBV4-3	TRBJ1-2	NA	TRBD1	CASSQDDRAPYGYTF	TGCGCCAGCAGCCAAGATGACAGGGCCCCCTATGGCTACACCTTC
TRBV27	TRBJ1-4	NA	TRBD1	CASTDRGSNEKLFF	TGTGCCAGCACCGACAGGGGGTCTAATGAAAAACTGTTTTTT